This T cell receptor beta chain was obtained from a study of blood T cell repertoires in COVID-19. Study-wide background: The origin of the acute and convalescent COVID-19 samples was the United States, Italy and Spain.

The authors' processing: Amplification from reference gene primers served as the basis for estimated nucleated cell counts. The method was immunoSEQ multiplex PCR; TCRdb's version includes in-frame clones alone and lacks a portion of them. For V, J and clone size, that table is used; D and trimming come from the DNA. Of 120,000 or so clones in the sample, about 88% are singletons; the top ten hold approximately 1.5%. This clone was observed a handful of times. Input material: peripheral blood. The source of this sequence is a human donor in a cohort sampled during active COVID-19.

The CDR3 coding sequence is TGTGCCAGCAGCACCACAGGGACCTCCTACAATGAGCAGTTCTTC. Translating it yields CASSTTGTSYNEQFF. The chain recombines TRBV7-6 with TRBJ2-1; D might be TRBD1 (6 bases). This CDR3 is built from 15 residues. Trimming removed 5 bases from V and 0 bases from J, with 11 bases in between. The germline gives CDR1 SGHVS, CDR2 FNYEAQ.